This T cell receptor (beta chain) was captured in a study of radiotherapy plus CTLA-4 blockade in lung cancer. Background on the study: Objective responses occurred in about a sixth of patients; around 31% had disease control. Points from the study as a whole: Following radiotherapy plus ipilimumab, tumor-derived TCR clones expanded in the blood.

In its sample, this clone was seen a few times. Its antigen is not known. V lost 4 bases and J 2 bases, leaving 9 bases between the germline ends. CDR1 and CDR2 from the germline V gene are SGHVS and FQNEAQ. The CDR3 is 13 residues long. Ipilimumab CTLA-4 blockade and focal radiation were given to patients with chemo-refractory metastatic non-small-cell lung cancer. Method: immunoSEQ multiplex PCR; TCRdb's copy keeps in-frame clones and lacks some. The sample contains 47,000 or so clones, 70% to 90% of which appear only once. The receptor was derived from a human donor with non-small cell lung cancer whose response to radiotherapy plus ipilimumab could not be evaluated. Sequencing used peripheral blood, obtained from a patient treated with radiotherapy plus ipilimumab. This rearrangement joins TRBV7-8 to TRBJ2-7, with D possibly TRBD1 on 6 matching bases. The CDR3 DNA sequence: TGTGCCAGCAGCTCTGGACAGACCTACGAGCAGTACTTC. Translation gives CASSSGQTYEQYF.